These T cell receptor beta chains were read from a single sample in a study of blood T cell repertoires in COVID-19. TCRdb's table, derived via immunoSEQ multiplex PCR, lists solely in-frame clones and lacks some. The data hold hundreds of thousands of clones, with 80% to 90% observed a single time. Sample: PBMCs or T cells enriched from blood (not recorded which). These receptors originate from a woman younger than 45 who had been exposed to COVID-19. CDR3s include the opening cysteine and the closing phenylalanine or tryptophan. A D gene is named only where the DNA matches it firmly.

.	TRBJ1-5	TRBV19	TGTGCCAGTAGTATAGTGGCAGGGAACCAGCCCCAGCATTTT	CASSIVAGNQPQHF
TRBD1	TRBJ1-1	TRBV18	TGTGCCAGCTCCCGGACAGGTTATGAAGCTTTCTTT	CASSRTGYEAFF
.	TRBJ2-5	TRBV19	TGTGCCAGTAGCAGGGTGCAAGAGACCCAGTACTTC	CASSRVQETQYF
.	TRBJ2-2	TRBV5-6	TGTGCCAGCAGCTATGGAGGGGGCAACACCGGGGAGCTGTTTTTT	CASSYGGGNTGELFF
.	TRBJ1-5	TRBV5-1	TGCGCCAGCAGCTTGGAAGGGCAGGGCACTCAGCCCCAGCATTTT	CASSLEGQGTQPQHF
.	TRBJ1-1	TRBV20-1	TGCAGCCTCGGGAGGGGCCCGGCTTTCTTT	CSLGRGPAFF
TRBD1	TRBJ2-7	TRBV19	TGTGCCAGCGCGCCGGGACAGGGCTTCGAGCAGTACTTC	CASAPGQGFEQYF
.	TRBJ2-1	TRBV19	TGTGCCAGTAGTCTCCGGGACATTGGCCACAATGAGCAGTTCTTC	CASSLRDIGHNEQFF
.	TRBJ1-1	TRBV7-6	TGTGCCAGCAGCTTTAGGGGTGAAGCTTTCTTT	CASSFRGEAFF
TRBD2	TRBJ2-7	TRBV2	TGTGCCAGCAAGGACGGCGGGGGGGCCCGCGAGCAGTACTTC	CASKDGGGAREQYF
TRBD1	TRBJ1-4	TRBV9	TGTGCCAGCAGCCCAGGGACAGGGACCCCAGCTAATGAAAAACTGTTTTTT	CASSPGTGTPANEKLFF
.	TRBJ1-3	TRBV3-1/TRBV3-2	TGTGCCAGCAGCCAAGACCGGGGCTCTGGAAACACCATATATTTT	CASSQDRGSGNTIYF
.	TRBJ1-1	TRBV14	TGTGCCAGCAGCCAAGGGACAGACACTGAAGCTTTCTTT	CASSQGTDTEAFF
TRBD1	TRBJ1-1	TRBV27	TGTGCCAGCAGTTCGGGACAGGGGGCTTGGACTGAAGCTTTCTTT	CASSSGQGAWTEAFF